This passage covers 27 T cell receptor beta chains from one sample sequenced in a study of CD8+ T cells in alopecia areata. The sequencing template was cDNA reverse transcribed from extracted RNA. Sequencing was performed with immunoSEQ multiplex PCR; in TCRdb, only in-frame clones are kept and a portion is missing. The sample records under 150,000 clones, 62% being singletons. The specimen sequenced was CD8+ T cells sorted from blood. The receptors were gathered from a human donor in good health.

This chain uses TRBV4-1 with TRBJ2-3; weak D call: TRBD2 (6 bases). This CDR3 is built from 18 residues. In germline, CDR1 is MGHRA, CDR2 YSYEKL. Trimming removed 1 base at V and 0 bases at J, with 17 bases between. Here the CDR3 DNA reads TGCGCCAGCAGCCAAGTAGGGAGCGGGTACTCTAGCACAGATACGCAGTATTTT. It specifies CASSQVGSGYSSTDTQYF.

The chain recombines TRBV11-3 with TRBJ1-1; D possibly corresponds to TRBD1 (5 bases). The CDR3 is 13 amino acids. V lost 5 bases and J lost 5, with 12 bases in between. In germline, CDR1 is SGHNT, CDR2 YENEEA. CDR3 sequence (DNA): TGTGCCAGCAGCGCAGGGAAGGGGACTGAAGCTTTCTTT. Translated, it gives CASSAGKGTEAFF. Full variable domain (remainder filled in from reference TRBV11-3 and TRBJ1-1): EAGVVQSPRYKIIEKKQPVAFWCNPISGHNTLYWYLQNLGQGPELLIRYENEEAVDDSQLPKDRFSAERLKGVDSTLKIQPAELGDSAVYLCASSAGKGTEAFFGQGTRLTVV.

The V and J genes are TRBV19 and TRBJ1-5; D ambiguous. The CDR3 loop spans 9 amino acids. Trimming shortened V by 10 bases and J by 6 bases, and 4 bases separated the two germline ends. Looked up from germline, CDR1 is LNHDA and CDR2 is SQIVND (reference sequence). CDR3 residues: CAKSQPQHF. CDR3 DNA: TGTGCCAAATCTCAGCCCCAGCATTTT. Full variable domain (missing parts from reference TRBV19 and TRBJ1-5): DGGITQSPKYLFRKEGQNVTLSCEQNLNHDAMYWYRQDPGQGLRLIYYSQIVNDFQKGDIAEGYSVSREKKESFPLTVTSAQKNPTAFYLCAKSQPQHFGDGTRLSIL.

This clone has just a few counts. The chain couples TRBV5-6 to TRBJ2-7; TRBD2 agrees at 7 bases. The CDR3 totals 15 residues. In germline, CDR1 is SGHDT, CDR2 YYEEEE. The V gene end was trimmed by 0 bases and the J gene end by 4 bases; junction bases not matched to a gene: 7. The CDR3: CASSLELAAKYEQYF. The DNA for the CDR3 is TGTGCCAGCAGCTTGGAGCTAGCGGCTAAATACGAGCAGTACTTC.

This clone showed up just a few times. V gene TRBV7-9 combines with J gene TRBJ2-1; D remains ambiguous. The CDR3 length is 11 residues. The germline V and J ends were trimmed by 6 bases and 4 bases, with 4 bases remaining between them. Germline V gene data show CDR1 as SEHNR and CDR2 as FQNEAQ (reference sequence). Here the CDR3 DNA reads TGTGCCAGCAGGGAATACAATGAGCAGTTCTTC. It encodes CASREYNEQFF.

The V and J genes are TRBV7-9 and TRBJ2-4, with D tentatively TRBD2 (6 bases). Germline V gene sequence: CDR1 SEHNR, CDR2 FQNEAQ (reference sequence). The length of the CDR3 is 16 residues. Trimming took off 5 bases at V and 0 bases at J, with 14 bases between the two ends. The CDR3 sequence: CASSRSAGLAKNIQYF. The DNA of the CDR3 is TGTGCCAGCAGCCGATCGGCGGGACTAGCCAAAAACATTCAGTACTTC.

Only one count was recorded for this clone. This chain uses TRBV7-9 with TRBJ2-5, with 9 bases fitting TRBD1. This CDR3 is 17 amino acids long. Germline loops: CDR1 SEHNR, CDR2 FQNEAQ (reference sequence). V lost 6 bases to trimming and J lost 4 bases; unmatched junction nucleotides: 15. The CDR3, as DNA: TGTGCCAGCAGGGCCGGGACAGGGTCGAGTGAGCGAGAGACCCAGTACTTC. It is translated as CASRAGTGSSERETQYF.

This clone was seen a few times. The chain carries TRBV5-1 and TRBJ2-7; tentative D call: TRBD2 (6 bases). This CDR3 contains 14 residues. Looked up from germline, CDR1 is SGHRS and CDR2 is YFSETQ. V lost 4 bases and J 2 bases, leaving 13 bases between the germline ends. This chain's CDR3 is CASSPSGGPYEQYF. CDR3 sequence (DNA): TGCGCCAGCAGCCCCTCTGGAGGGCCCTACGAGCAGTACTTC.

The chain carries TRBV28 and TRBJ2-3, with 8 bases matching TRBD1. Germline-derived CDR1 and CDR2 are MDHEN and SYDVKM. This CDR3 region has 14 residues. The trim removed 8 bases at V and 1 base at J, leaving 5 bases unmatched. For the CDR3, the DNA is TGTGCCAGCGAATCAGGGGGCGGCACAGATACGCAGTATTTT. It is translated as CASESGGGTDTQYF.

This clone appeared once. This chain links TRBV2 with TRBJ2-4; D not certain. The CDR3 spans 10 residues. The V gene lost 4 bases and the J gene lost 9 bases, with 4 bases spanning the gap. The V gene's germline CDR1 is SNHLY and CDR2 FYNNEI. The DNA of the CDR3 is TGTGCCAGCAGTGTGGGCATTCAGTACTTC. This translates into CASSVGIQYF.

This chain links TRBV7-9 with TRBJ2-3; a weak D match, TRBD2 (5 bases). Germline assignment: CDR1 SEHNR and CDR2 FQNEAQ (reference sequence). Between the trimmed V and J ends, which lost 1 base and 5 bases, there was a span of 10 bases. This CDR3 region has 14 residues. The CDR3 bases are TGTGCCAGCAGCTTAGAGATTCGGGGAGATACGCAGTATTTT. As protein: CASSLEIRGDTQYF.

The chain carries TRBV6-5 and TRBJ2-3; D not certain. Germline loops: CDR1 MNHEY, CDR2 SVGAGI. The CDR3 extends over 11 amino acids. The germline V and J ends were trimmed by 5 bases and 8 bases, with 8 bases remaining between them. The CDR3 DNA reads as TGTGCCAGCAGTGAAGCAACTACGCAGTATTTT. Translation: CASSEATTQYF.

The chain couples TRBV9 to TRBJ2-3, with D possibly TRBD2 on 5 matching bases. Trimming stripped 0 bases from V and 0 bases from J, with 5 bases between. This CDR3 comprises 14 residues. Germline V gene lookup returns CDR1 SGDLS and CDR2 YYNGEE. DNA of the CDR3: TGTGCCAGCAGCGTAGCTAGCAGCACAGATACGCAGTATTTT. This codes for CASSVASSTDTQYF.

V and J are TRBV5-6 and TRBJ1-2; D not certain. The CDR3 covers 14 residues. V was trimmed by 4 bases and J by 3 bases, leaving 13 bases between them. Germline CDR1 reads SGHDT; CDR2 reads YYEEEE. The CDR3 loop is CASSLIDADYGYTF. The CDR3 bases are TGTGCCAGCAGCCTGATTGACGCGGACTATGGCTACACCTTC.

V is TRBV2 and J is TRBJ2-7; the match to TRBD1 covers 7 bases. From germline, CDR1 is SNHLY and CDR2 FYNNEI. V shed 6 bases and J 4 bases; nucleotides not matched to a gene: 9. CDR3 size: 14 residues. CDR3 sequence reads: CASRTGLGKYEQYF. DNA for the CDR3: TGTGCCAGCAGGACAGGGCTGGGAAAGTACGAGCAGTACTTC.

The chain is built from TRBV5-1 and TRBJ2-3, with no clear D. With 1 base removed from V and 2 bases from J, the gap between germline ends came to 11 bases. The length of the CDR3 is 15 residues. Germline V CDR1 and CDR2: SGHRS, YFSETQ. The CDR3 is CASSLMDGTTDTQYF. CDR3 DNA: TGCGCCAGCAGCTTGATGGACGGTACCACAGATACGCAGTATTTT.

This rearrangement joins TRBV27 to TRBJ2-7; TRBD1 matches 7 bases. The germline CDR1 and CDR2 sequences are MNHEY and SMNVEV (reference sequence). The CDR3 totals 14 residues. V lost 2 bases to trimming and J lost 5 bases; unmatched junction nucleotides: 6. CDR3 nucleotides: TGTGCCAGCAGTTTAGATGGACAGGATAACGAGCAGTACTTC. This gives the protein CASSLDGQDNEQYF.

The CDR3: CSGVGGTEAFF. DNA of the CDR3: TGCAGTGGGGTAGGGGGCACTGAAGCTTTCTTT. The rearrangement uses TRBV20-1 and TRBJ1-1, with D tentatively TRBD1 (6 bases). Trimming took off 7 bases at V and 4 bases at J, with 10 bases between the two ends. In germline, CDR1 is DFQATT, CDR2 SNEGSKA (reference sequence). The CDR3 runs 11 residues.

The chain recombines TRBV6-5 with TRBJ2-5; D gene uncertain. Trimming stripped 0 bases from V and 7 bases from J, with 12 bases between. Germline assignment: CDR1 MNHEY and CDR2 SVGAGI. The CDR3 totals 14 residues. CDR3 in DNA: TGTGCCAGCAGTTACTCTGGTGGCGAAGGGACCCAGTACTTC. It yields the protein CASSYSGGEGTQYF.

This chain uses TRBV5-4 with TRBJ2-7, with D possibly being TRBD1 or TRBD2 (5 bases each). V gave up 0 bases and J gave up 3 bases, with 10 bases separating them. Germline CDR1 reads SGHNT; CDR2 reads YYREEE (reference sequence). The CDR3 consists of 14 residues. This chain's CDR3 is CASSLGGVDYEQYF. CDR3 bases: TGTGCCAGCAGCTTGGGAGGGGTGGACTACGAGCAGTACTTC. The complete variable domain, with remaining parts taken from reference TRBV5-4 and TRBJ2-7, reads ETGVTQSPTHLIKTRGQQVTLRCSSQSGHNTVSWYQQALGQGPQFIFQYYREEENGRGNFPPRFSGLQFPNYSSELNVNALELDDSALYLCASSLGGVDYEQYFGPGTRLTVT.

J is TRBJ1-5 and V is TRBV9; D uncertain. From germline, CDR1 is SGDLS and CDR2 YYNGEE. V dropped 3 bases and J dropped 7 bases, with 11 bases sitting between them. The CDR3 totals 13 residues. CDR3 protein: CASSGSPGQPQHF. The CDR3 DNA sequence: TGTGCCAGCAGCGGCAGTCCCGGGCAGCCCCAGCATTTT.

The CDR3 nucleotides read TGTGCCAGCAGCTCCCCTTCGGAGGGAAACTACGAGCAGTACTTC. Its protein product is CASSSPSEGNYEQYF. The chain carries TRBV7-9 and TRBJ2-7; tentative D call: TRBD2 (6 bases). Per the germline V gene, CDR1 is SEHNR and CDR2 is FQNEAQ (reference sequence). Trimming removed 4 bases at V and 3 bases at J, with 16 bases between. This CDR3 comprises 15 residues.

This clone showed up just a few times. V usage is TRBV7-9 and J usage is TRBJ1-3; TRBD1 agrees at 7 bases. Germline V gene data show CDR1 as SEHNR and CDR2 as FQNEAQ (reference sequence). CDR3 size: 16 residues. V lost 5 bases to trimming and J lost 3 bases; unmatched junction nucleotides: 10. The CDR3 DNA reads TGTGCCAGCAGCCGTCCAGGGGGAGACCATGGAAACACCATATATTTT. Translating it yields CASSRPGGDHGNTIYF.

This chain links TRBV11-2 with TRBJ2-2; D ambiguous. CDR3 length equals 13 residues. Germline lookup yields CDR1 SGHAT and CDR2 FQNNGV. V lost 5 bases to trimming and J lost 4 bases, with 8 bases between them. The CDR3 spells CASSPISTGELFF. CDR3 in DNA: TGTGCCAGCAGCCCAATCTCCACCGGGGAGCTGTTTTTT.

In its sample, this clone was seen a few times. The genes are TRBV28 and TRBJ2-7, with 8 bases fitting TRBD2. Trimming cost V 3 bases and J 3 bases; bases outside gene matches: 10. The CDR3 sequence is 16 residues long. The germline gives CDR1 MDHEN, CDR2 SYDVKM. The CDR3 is CASSFQIAGSNYEQYF. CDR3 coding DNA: TGTGCCAGCAGTTTCCAGATAGCGGGATCAAACTACGAGCAGTACTTC.

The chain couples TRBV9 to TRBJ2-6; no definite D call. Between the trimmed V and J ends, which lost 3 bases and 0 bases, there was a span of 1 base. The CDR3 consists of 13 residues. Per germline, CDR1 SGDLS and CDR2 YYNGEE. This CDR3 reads CASSDSGANVLTF. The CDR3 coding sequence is TGTGCCAGCAGCGACTCTGGGGCCAACGTCCTGACTTTC. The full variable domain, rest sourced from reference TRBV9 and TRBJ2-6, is DSGVTQTPKHLITATGQRVTLRCSPRSGDLSVYWYQQSLDQGLQFLIQYYNGEERAKGNILERFSAQQFPDLHSELNLSSLELGDSALYFCASSDSGANVLTFGAGSRLTVL.

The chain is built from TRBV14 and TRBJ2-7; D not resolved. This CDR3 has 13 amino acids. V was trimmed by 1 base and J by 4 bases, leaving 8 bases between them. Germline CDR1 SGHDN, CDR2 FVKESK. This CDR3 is CASSQGSRYEQYF. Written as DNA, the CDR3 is TGTGCCAGCAGCCAAGGAAGCAGGTACGAGCAGTACTTC. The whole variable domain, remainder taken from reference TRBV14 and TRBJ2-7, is EAGVTQFPSHSVIEKGQTVTLRCDPISGHDNLYWYRRVMGKEIKFLLHFVKESKQDESGMPNNRFLAERTGGTYSTLKVQPAELEDSGVYFCASSQGSRYEQYFGPGTRLTVT.